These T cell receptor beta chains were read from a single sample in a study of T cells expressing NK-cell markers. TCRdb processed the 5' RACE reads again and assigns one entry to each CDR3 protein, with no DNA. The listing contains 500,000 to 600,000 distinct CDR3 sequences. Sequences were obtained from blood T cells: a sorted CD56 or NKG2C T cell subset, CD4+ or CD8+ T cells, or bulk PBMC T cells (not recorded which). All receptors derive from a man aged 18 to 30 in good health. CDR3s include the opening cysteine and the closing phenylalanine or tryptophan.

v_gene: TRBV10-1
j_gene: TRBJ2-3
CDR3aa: CASSESEETTDTQYF

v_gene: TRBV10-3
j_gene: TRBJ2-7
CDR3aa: CAISERRGDSYEQYF

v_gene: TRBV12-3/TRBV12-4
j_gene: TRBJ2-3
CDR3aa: CASRRGPSTDTQYF

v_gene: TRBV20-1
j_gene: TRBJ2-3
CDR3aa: CSAPLSASTDTQYF

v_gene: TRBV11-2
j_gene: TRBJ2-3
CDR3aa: CASSSEVVAGVYTSTDTQYF

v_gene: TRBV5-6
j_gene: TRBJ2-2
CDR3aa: CASSRTSGGHTGELFF

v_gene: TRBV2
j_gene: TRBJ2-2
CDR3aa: CASSSLAGATGELFF

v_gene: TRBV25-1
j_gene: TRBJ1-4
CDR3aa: CASSRGRATNEKLFF

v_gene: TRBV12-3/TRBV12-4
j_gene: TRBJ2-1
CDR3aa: CASSLTRNNEQFF

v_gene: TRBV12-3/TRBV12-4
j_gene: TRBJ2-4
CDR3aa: CASSLKLDLNIQYF

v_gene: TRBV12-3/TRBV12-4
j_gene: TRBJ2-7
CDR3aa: CASRHKRRDGYSYEQYF

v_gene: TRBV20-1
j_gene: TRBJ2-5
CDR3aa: CSAEGTPETQYF

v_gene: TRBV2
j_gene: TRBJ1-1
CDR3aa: CASERGTEAFF

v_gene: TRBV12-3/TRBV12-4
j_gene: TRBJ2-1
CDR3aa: CASTLGTLDEQFF

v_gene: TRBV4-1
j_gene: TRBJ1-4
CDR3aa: CASSQERQVVEKLFF

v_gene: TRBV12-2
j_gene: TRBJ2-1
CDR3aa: CASRPYGLAGVNEQFF

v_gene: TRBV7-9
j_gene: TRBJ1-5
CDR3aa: CASSLGDRREQPQHF

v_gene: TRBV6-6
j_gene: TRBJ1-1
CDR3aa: CASRLDSEAFF

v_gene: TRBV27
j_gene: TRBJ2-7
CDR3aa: CASSPLGQDSYEQYF

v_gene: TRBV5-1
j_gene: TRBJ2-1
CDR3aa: CASSSPPGGSRDEQFF

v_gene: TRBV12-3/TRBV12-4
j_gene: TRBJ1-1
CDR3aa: CASSLAHGTANTEAFF

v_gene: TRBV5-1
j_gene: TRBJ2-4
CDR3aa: CASSFGRAGGNIQYF

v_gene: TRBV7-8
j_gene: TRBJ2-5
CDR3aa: CASSWEREGTQYF

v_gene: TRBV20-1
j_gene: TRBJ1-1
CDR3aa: CSASSTYMNTEAFF

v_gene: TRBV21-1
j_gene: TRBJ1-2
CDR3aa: CASRKQRNYGYTF

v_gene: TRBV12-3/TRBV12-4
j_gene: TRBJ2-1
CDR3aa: CASSPRTSERYNEQFF

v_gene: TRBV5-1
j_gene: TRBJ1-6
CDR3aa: CASSVGPGNSPLHF

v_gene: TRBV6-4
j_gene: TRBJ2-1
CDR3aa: CASSYDFGTYEQFF

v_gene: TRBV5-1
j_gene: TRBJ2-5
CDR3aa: CASSLGSMTGETQYF

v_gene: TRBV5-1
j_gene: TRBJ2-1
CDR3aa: CASSGTYNEQFF

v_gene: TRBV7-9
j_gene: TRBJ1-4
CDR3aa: CASSLQGLSEKLFF

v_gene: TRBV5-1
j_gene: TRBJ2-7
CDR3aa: CASSVTVTYEQYF

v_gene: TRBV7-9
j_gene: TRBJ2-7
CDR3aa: CASSRMTSGRNSYEQYF

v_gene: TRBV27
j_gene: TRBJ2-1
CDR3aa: CASSLWVDRVPNEQFF

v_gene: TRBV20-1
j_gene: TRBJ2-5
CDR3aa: CSAKLHDQGKETQYF

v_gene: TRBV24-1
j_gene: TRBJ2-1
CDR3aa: CATSDSRTVYNEQFF

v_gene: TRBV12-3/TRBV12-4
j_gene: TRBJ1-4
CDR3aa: CASSLRAVVAASGEKLFF

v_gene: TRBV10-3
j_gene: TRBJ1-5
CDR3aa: CAIKEPGQNQPQHF

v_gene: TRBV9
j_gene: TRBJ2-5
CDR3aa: CASSPHRVQETQYF

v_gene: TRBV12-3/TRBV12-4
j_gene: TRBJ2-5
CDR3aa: CASLSGVRGQETQYF

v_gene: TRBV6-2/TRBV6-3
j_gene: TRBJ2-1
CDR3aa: CASSPGSGRAENEQFF

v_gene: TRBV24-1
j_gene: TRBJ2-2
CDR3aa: CATSDLRSDREGGELFF

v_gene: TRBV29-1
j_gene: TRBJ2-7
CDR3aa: CSVATGGSSYEQYF

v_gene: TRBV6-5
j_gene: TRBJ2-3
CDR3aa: CASSYSIGGSSSGTDTQYF

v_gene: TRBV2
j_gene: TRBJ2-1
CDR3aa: CASSEVRSSYNEQFF

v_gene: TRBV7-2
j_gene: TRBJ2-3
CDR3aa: CASSLRGPPQDTQYF

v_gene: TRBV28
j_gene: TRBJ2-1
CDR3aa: CASSLGGGGLAGAGNEQFF

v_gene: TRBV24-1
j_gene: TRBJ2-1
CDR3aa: CATSDLTVFEQFF

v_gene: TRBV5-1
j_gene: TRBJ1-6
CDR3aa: CASSPGSGLGDSPLHF

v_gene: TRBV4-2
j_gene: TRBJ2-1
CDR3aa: CASSQEGLSGWGYNEQFF

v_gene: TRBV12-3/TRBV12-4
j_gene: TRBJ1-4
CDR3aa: CASSTGGGEKLFF

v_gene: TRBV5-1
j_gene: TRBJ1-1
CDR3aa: CASSSLHETEAFF

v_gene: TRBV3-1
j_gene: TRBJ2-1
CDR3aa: CASSQLSGEGYNEQFF

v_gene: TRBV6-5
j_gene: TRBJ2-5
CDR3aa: CASSYGGRKETQYF

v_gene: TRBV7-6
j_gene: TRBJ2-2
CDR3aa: CASSSATTANTGELFF

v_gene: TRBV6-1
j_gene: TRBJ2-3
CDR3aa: CASSHGRRSPDTQYF

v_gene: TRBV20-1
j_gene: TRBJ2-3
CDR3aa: CSARASGTGGTSVTDTQYF

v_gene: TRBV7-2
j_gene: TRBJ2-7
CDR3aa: CASSLGLANTYGQYF

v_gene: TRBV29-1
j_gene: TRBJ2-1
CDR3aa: CSGSGTSGSYNEQFF